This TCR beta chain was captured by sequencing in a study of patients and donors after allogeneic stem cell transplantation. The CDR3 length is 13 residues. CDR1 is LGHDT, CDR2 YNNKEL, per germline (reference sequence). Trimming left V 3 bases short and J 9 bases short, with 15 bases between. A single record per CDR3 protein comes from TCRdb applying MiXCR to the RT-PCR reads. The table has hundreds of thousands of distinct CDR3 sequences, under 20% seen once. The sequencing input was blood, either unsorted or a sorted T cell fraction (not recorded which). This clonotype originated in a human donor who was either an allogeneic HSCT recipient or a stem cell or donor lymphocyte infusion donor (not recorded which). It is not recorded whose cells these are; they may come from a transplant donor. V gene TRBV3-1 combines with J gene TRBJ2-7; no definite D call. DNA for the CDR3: TGTGCCAGCAGCCAGAAACCTCCGGTCGGGCAGTACTTC. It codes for CASSQKPPVGQYF.